This T cell receptor beta chain was obtained from a study of blood T cell repertoires in COVID-19. As for the study in general: T cells, B-cell-depleted T cells, or PBMCs supplied cDNA or gDNA.

Study processing details: The assay estimated nucleated cells by amplifying reference gene primers. Profiled with immunoSEQ multiplex PCR; TCRdb holds only in-frame clones, not every one. The V and J calls and clone size come from that table; D and trimming were worked out from the DNA. This sample has about 200,000 clones; roughly 85% occur once, and the top ten carry around 2.5%. Input material: peripheral blood. The sequence derives from a woman in her thirties or forties with active or convalescent COVID-19.

CDR3 protein: CASSQTGIREQFF. DNA of the CDR3: TGTGCCAGCAGCCAGACAGGGATCCGTGAGCAGTTCTTC. This sequence joins TRBV6-5 and TRBJ2-1; 7 bases fit TRBD1. The length of the CDR3 is 13 residues. J was trimmed by 9 bases and V by 6 bases; bases with no gene match: 8. Germline assignment: CDR1 MNHEY and CDR2 SVGAGI.